This is a list of T cell receptor beta chains from one sample in a study of blood T cell repertoires in COVID-19. Assay: immunoSEQ multiplex PCR; the TCRdb copy retains only in-frame clones and omits some. The sample lists about 250,000 clones, approximately 81% occurring once. The sample comprised PBMCs or T cells enriched from blood (not recorded which). The receptor source for this set is a woman aged 45-59 years who had been exposed to COVID-19. The CDR3 runs from the conserved cysteine through the conserved F or W. Fields, in order: J gene, V gene, CDR3 protein.

TRBJ1-2 TRBV29-1 CSATADYGYTF
TRBJ1-1 TRBV18 CASSKTSPQEAFF
TRBJ1-2 TRBV5-6 CASSTARGGGYTF
TRBJ2-1 TRBV19 CASSATYNEQFF
TRBJ2-7 TRBV7-6 CASSLILEARYEQYF
TRBJ1-6 TRBV2 CASSGRQGGSPLHF
TRBJ1-1 TRBV10-3 CAISGPQGVGNTEAFF
TRBJ2-1 TRBV19 CASSIDGRSYNEQFF
TRBJ1-6 TRBV3-1/TRBV3-2 CASSQNRYNSPLHF
TRBJ2-5 TRBV24-1 CATSDPRTSGAGETQYF
TRBJ2-1 TRBV6-4 CASSGEVGGLDEQFF
TRBJ1-1 TRBV19 CASSQRTGINTEAFF
TRBJ1-1 TRBV6-5 CASHAPFGTEAFF
TRBJ2-1 TRBV3-1/TRBV3-2 CASSQLAGGPIHEQFF
TRBJ2-2 TRBV11-2 CASSLGLSNTGELFF
TRBJ1-2 TRBV7-2 CASSLEGNYGYTF
TRBJ1-1 TRBV10-2 CASRSPGQGDTEAFF
TRBJ1-2 TRBV28 CASSLEGINYGYTF
TRBJ1-5 TRBV19 CASSMTGPSNQPQHF
TRBJ2-5 TRBV7-9 CASSLGEDRAWETQYF
TRBJ2-1 TRBV9 CASSNKRGGPIDEQFF
TRBJ2-7 TRBV5-4 CASSSRQGHEQYF
TRBJ1-1 TRBV7-9 CASSLALPTEYTEAFF
TRBJ2-3 TRBV6-5 CASSLEGVADTQYF
TRBJ1-1 TRBV6-2/TRBV6-3 CASSYWPGDAFF
TRBJ2-1 TRBV10-3 CASMDVGGGDEQFF
TRBJ2-7 TRBV5-1 CASSLATGHGSEQYF
TRBJ1-6 TRBV18 CASSPRTGDLSPLHF
TRBJ2-5 TRBV11-2 CASSWTGRETQYF
TRBJ2-2 TRBV12-5 CASGLVTRGNTGELFF
TRBJ2-4 TRBV27 CASRHGQGNIQYF
TRBJ1-5 TRBV15 CATSGSRGLWQPQHF
TRBJ2-1 TRBV12-5 CASGGGQGLQFF
TRBJ1-1 TRBV29-1 CSVEAATEAFF
TRBJ2-3 TRBV18 CASSLQLAGQTDTQYF
TRBJ2-1 TRBV6-5 CASSPLAGGPSEQFF
TRBJ1-1 TRBV7-2 CASSLEGQGRRTEAFF
TRBJ2-7 TRBV4-1 CASSQELDFYEQYF
TRBJ2-2 TRBV28 CASSSFTGELFF
TRBJ1-3 TRBV11-2 CASSLESSPGNTIYF
TRBJ2-1 TRBV14 CASSRNGGLNNEQFF
TRBJ1-2 TRBV14 CASSQGSFNYGYTF
TRBJ1-1 TRBV27 CASSLQGGARGGTEAFF
TRBJ1-1 TRBV4-1 CASESGSGGTEAFF